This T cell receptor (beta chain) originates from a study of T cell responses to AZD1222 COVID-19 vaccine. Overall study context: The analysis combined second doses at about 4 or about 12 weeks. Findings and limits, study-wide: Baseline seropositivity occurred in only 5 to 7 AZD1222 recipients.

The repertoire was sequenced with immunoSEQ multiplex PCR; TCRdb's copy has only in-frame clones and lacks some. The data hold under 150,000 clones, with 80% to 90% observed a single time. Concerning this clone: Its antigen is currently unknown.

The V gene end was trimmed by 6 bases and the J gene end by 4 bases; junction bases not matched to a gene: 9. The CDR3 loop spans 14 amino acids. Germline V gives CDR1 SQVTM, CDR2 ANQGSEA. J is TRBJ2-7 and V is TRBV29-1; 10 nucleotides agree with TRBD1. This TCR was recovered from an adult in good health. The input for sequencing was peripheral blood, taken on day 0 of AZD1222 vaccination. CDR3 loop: CSVVSGQGRYEQYF. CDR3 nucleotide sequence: TGCAGCGTAGTATCGGGACAGGGGAGATACGAGCAGTACTTC.